Below, 23 T cell receptor beta chains from the same sample are listed, as sequenced in a study of OX40 agonist ivuxolimab in advanced cancers. Generated by immunoSEQ multiplex PCR, the TCRdb table keeps only in-frame clones and is missing some. Among approximately 47,000 clones, about 81% were seen once, and the ten largest hold about 7.7%. Sequenced here: CD4+ or CD8+ T cells sorted from blood, sampled in a trial of the OX40 agonist ivuxolimab. The receptors originated from an adult with an advanced solid tumor such as melanoma, head and neck, liver or kidney cancer.

This chain connects TRBV7-9 to TRBJ1-1; D may be TRBD1 (5 bases). The CDR3 extends over 15 amino acids. The germline V gene encodes CDR1 SEHNR and CDR2 FQNEAQ (reference sequence). Between the trimmed V and J ends, which lost 5 bases and 5 bases, there was a span of 18 bases. The CDR3 DNA reads TGTGCCAGCAGCGGAATGCCGGTCGGGGGGACTGAAGCTTTCTTT. Translation gives CASSGMPVGGTEAFF. The entire variable domain, with the rest obtained from reference TRBV7-9 and TRBJ1-1, is as follows: DTGVSQNPRHKITKRGQNVTFRCDPISEHNRLYWYRQTLGQGPEFLTYFQNEAQLEKSRLLSDRFSAERPKGSFSTLEIQRTEQGDSAMYLCASSGMPVGGTEAFFGQGTRLTVV.

The genes are TRBV10-1 and TRBJ2-1, with D unclear. V was clipped by 0 bases and J by 5 bases, with 5 bases between them. Germline CDR1 and CDR2: WNHNN and SYGVQD (reference sequence). CDR3 length: 13 residues. CDR3 DNA sequence: TGCGCCAGCAGTGAGTCCGTCCACAATGAGCAGTTCTTC. Its protein is CASSESVHNEQFF.

V and J are TRBV11-3 and TRBJ2-1; the match to TRBD2 covers 13 bases. Per germline, CDR1 SGHNT and CDR2 YENEEA. This CDR3 spans 16 amino acids. V shed 4 bases and J 7 bases; nucleotides not matched to a gene: 7. The CDR3 loop is CASSSRTSGRGNEQFF. CDR3 nucleotide sequence: TGTGCCAGCAGCTCACGAACTAGCGGGAGGGGGAATGAGCAGTTCTTC.

The V call is TRBV7-8, the J call TRBJ2-7; 7 bases match TRBD2. After removal of 1 base from V and 0 bases from J, the junction contained 3 bases not matched to a gene. CDR3 size: 15 residues. CDR1 is SGHVS, CDR2 FQNEAQ, per germline. The CDR3 sequence is CASSLVAGRSYEQYF. The CDR3 DNA follows: TGTGCCAGCAGCTTAGTAGCGGGTCGCTCCTACGAGCAGTACTTC. The full variable domain, in which reference TRBV7-8 and TRBJ2-7 provide the parts outside the CDR3, is GAGVSQSPRYKVAKRGQDVALRCDPISGHVSLFWYQQALGQGPEFLTYFQNEAQLDKSGLPSDRFFAERPEGSVSTLKIQRTQQEDSAVYLCASSLVAGRSYEQYFGPGTRLTVT.

The CDR3 nucleotides read TGTGCCGGCTCGGAGGGCACTGAAGCTTTCTTT. Its translation: CAGSEGTEAFF. The rearrangement links TRBV2 to TRBJ1-1; no reliable D call. The CDR3 is made up of 11 amino acids. The ends were cut back, 11 bases at V and 4 bases at J, with 11 bases in the middle. Germline V gene lookup returns CDR1 SNHLY and CDR2 FYNNEI.

The chain couples TRBV18 to TRBJ1-2; D not certain. Trimming removed 0 bases from V and 3 bases from J, with 8 bases in between. The CDR3 extends over 14 amino acids. The germline V gene has CDR1 KGHSH and CDR2 LQKENI. For the CDR3, the DNA is TGTGCCAGCTCACCACCGGGTGAATACTATGGCTACACCTTC. Encoded protein: CASSPPGEYYGYTF.

The chain recombines TRBV10-2 with TRBJ2-1; 9 bases are a match to TRBD2. Germline V lookup: CDR1 WSHSY, CDR2 SAAADI. V lost 8 bases and J lost 4; bases outside the gene matches: 6. CDR3 length equals 14 residues. The CDR3 nucleotides are TGCGCCAGCGGATCGACTAGCGGTTACAATGAGCAGTTCTTC. Amino acids: CASGSTSGYNEQFF.

The chain links TRBV5-1 to TRBJ1-4; possibly TRBD1 for D (5 bases). The CDR3 sequence is 15 residues long. V lost 3 bases to trimming and J lost 6 bases, with 15 bases between them. Germline values: CDR1 SGHRS, CDR2 YFSETQ. Here the CDR3 DNA reads TGCGCCAGCAGCTCGAGGGGTCGCAGGGATGAAAAACTGTTTTTT. Translating gives CASSSRGRRDEKLFF. The full variable domain, completed using reference TRBV5-1 and TRBJ1-4, is KAGVTQTPRYLIKTRGQQVTLSCSPISGHRSVSWYQQTPGQGLQFLFEYFSETQRNKGNFPGRFSGRQFSNSRSEMNVSTLELGDSALYLCASSSRGRRDEKLFFGSGTQLSVL.

This clone was seen a few times. The genes are TRBV10-1 and TRBJ1-1; 10 nucleotides line up with TRBD1. Losses at the gene ends were 7 bases for V and 4 bases for J; bases not matched to a gene: 6. There are 14 residues in the CDR3. CDR1 is WNHNN, CDR2 SYGVQD, per germline (reference sequence). CDR3 bases: TGCGCCAGCAAACTGACAGGGGGCAGCACTGAAGCTTTCTTT. Translation gives CASKLTGGSTEAFF.

The chain has TRBV7-9 and TRBJ1-1; a possible D gene is TRBD1 (5 bases). This CDR3 has 14 amino acids. Germline lookup yields CDR1 SEHNR and CDR2 FQNEAQ (reference sequence). V dropped 4 bases and J dropped 1 base, with 10 bases sitting between them. CDR3 residues: CASSSFGQNTEAFF. The CDR3 DNA reads TGTGCCAGCAGCTCCTTTGGACAGAACACTGAAGCTTTCTTT.

The V call is TRBV29-1, the J call TRBJ2-2; D is possibly TRBD1 (6 bases). CDR1 is SQVTM and CDR2 is ANQGSEA in the germline V gene. The CDR3 contains 14 residues. Trimming shortened V by 3 bases and J by 4 bases, and 12 bases separated the two germline ends. The CDR3 sequence is CSVDRGYGTGELFF. CDR3 DNA sequence: TGCAGCGTTGATAGGGGGTACGGCACCGGGGAGCTGTTTTTT.

The chain recombines TRBV5-5 with TRBJ2-3; possible D gene TRBD2, 7 bases. The CDR3 length is 17 residues. Trimming took 4 bases from V and 4 from J, leaving 22 bases between them. Germline CDR1 and CDR2: SGHKS and YYEKEE (reference sequence). This CDR3 is CASSPRGGGSSADTQYF. CDR3 nucleotides: TGTGCCAGCAGCCCTCGTGGGGGGGGCAGTAGCGCAGATACGCAGTATTTT.

This chain connects TRBV9 to TRBJ2-1, with D hard to call. Trimming pared 3 bases from V and 3 bases from J, leaving 10 bases between. Germline V gene sequence: CDR1 SGDLS, CDR2 YYNGEE. This CDR3 comprises 14 residues. The CDR3 nucleotides are TGTGCCAGCAGCGGGTCGGCGGTCTACAATGAGCAGTTCTTC. Its protein is CASSGSAVYNEQFF.

V gene TRBV7-8 combines with J gene TRBJ1-5, with D possibly being TRBD1 (5 bases). The CDR3 loop spans 17 amino acids. Germline assignment: CDR1 SGHVS and CDR2 FQNEAQ. V lost 5 bases to trimming and J lost 6 bases, with 23 bases between them. CDR3 in amino acids: CASSLRGREIFGQPQHF. The CDR3 bases are TGTGCCAGCAGCCTGAGGGGCAGGGAGATTTTCGGTCAGCCCCAGCATTTT.

This chain joins TRBV6-5 and TRBJ1-5; unclear D gene. Germline CDR1 and CDR2: MNHEY and SVGAGI. The CDR3 has 13 residues. Trimming took 3 bases from V and 7 from J, leaving 10 bases between them. In nucleotides, the CDR3 is TGTGCCAGCAGTTATCCCCAGGCACAGCCCCAGCATTTT. It encodes CASSYPQAQPQHF.

The genes are TRBV6-6 and TRBJ1-5; D might be TRBD1 (5 bases). CDR1 is MNHNY, CDR2 SVGAGI, per germline (reference sequence). V was trimmed by 7 bases and J by 1 base, leaving 8 bases between them. This CDR3 spans 13 amino acids. CDR3: CASTRTSNQPQHF. CDR3 in DNA: TGTGCCAGCACCCGGACAAGCAATCAGCCCCAGCATTTT.

The chain recombines TRBV7-9 with TRBJ1-2; TRBD1 matches at 9 bases. The ends lost 5 bases at V and 5 bases at J; junction bases unmatched: 6. This CDR3 contains 14 residues. The germline V gene has CDR1 SEHNR and CDR2 FQNEAQ (reference sequence). The CDR3 nucleotides read TGTGCCAGCAGCAGACAGGGGGTGGATTATGGCTACACCTTC. Protein product: CASSRQGVDYGYTF.

The chain has TRBV2 and TRBJ2-7; D is possibly TRBD1 (6 bases). Germline V gene sequence: CDR1 SNHLY, CDR2 FYNNEI. V gave up 8 bases and J gave up 4 bases, with 15 bases separating them. The CDR3 is made up of 13 amino acids. In DNA form, the CDR3 reads TGTGCCAGCGTAGGGGGAGTAGAATACGAGCAGTACTTC. It codes for CASVGGVEYEQYF. Full variable domain (outside the CDR3, taken from reference TRBV2 and TRBJ2-7): EPEVTQTPSHQVTQMGQEVILRCVPISNHLYFYWYRQILGQKVEFLVSFYNNEISEKSEIFDDQFSVERPDGSNFTLKIRSTKLEDSAMYFCASVGGVEYEQYFGPGTRLTVT.

The chain joins TRBV6-4 to TRBJ1-5; D ambiguous. CDR1 is MRHNA and CDR2 is SNTAGT in the germline V gene. The CDR3 is 13 residues long. V dropped 1 base and J dropped 6 bases, with 7 bases sitting between them. The CDR3 region has the DNA TGTGCCAGCAGTGACTTCTGGGGTCAGCCCCAGCATTTT. Translated, it gives CASSDFWGQPQHF.

This clone was detected only a few times. This rearrangement joins TRBV19 to TRBJ1-5, with D unresolved. The V and J ends lost 1 base and 9 bases respectively, with 7 bases between them. Per the germline V gene, CDR1 is LNHDA and CDR2 is SQIVND (reference sequence). The CDR3 is made up of 12 amino acids. The CDR3 loop is CASSIVGRPQHF. The CDR3 DNA reads TGTGCCAGTAGTATAGTTGGGCGGCCCCAGCATTTT.

The rearrangement joins TRBV9 to TRBJ1-1; D might be TRBD1 (5 bases). V dropped 5 bases and J dropped 7 bases, with 18 bases sitting between them. The germline V gene has CDR1 SGDLS and CDR2 YYNGEE. The CDR3 runs 14 residues. CDR3 DNA sequence: TGTGCCAGCAGTGCCGGGACGAGGATAGGTGAAGCTTTCTTT. This gives the protein CASSAGTRIGEAFF.

The chain employs TRBV5-6 and TRBJ1-1; maybe TRBD1 (6 bases). Germline V CDR1 and CDR2: SGHDT, YYEEEE. Trimming stripped 3 bases from V and 5 bases from J, with 14 bases between. The CDR3 runs to 14 residues. Written as DNA, the CDR3 is TGTGCCAGCAGCTACACAGGGAGGATAACTGAAGCTTTCTTT. It yields the protein CASSYTGRITEAFF.

CDR3 bases: TGCGCCAGCAGTGAGGGGCTAGCTTATGGCTCCTACGAGCAGTACTTC. The encoded protein is CASSEGLAYGSYEQYF. The chain joins TRBV10-1 to TRBJ2-7; D may be TRBD2 (5 bases). Germline loops: CDR1 WNHNN, CDR2 SYGVQD (reference sequence). The CDR3 runs 16 residues. V lost 2 bases to trimming and J lost 0 bases, with 14 bases between them.